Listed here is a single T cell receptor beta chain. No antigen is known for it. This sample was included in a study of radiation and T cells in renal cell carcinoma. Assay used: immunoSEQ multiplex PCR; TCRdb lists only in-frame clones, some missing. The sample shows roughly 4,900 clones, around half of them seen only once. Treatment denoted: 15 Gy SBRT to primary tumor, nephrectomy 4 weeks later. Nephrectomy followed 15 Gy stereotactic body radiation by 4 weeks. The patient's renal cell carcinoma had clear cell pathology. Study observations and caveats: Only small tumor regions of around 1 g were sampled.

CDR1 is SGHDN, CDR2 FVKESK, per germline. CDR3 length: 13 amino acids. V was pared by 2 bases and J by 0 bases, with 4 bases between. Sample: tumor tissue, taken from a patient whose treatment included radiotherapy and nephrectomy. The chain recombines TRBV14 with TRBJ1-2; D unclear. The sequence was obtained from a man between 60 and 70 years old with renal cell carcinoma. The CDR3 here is CASSQNPNYGYTF. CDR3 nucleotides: TGTGCCAGCAGCCAAAATCCTAACTATGGCTACACCTTC.